These T cell receptor beta chains were read from a single sample in a study of T cells in Graves' hyperthyroidism and ophthalmopathy. TCRdb re-called the multiplex PCR reads through MiXCR, storing one row per CDR3 protein. Among more than 350,000 distinct CDR3 sequences listed, about 14% were seen once. Sample: blood. The source is a woman aged 25-40 years with Graves' ophthalmopathy. Both conserved end residues are trimmed from each CDR3. A D gene is named only where the DNA matches it firmly.

D gene,V gene,CDR3 protein
-,TRBV7-2,ASSFEVMISGYT
-,TRBV18,ASSRFSGEDGYT
-,TRBV20-1,SAREIQLAIYEQF
TRBD2,TRBV7-2,ASSPSGWEGIPMDEQF
-,TRBV4-1,ASSQEIRGFKEAF
-,TRBV6-2/TRBV6-3,ASSFIQYNEQF
-,TRBV5-1,ASSSRQPDTQY
-,TRBV11-2,ASSPIGRIYGYT
TRBD1,TRBV4-1,ASSPLGQGLRSGANVLT
-,TRBV27,ASSIRTTATYEQY
-,TRBV6-1,ASKGLQGQETQY
-,TRBV12-3/TRBV12-4,ASSLVLVGGRQETQY
-,TRBV20-1,SAGRHGGQYEQY
TRBD2,TRBV7-3,ASSLGSSGGATETQY
-,TRBV28,ASRGRVADEQY
-,TRBV4-1,ASSQNRGQGTDTQY
-,TRBV18,ASSPARDVTEKLF
TRBD2,TRBV3-1,ASEVAGGILSYNEQF
-,TRBV2,ASSEFAKGGRMRAEAF
TRBD1,TRBV7-6,TSSSISGTGGYEQF
TRBD2,TRBV20-1,SARGLASSETQY
-,TRBV5-6,ASSFGPKNIQY